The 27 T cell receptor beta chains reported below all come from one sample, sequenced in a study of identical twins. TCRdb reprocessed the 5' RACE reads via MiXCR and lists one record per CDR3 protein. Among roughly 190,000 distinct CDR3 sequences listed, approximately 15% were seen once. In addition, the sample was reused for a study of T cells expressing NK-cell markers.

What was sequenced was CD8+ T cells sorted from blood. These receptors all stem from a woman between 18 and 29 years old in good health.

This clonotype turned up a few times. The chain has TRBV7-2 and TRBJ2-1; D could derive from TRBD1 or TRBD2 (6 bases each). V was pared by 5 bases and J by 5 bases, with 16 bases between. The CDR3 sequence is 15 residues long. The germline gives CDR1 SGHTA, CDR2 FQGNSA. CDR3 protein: CASSPLGGNDNEQFF. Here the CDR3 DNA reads TGTGCCAGCAGCCCCTTAGGGGGGAACGACAATGAGCAGTTCTTC.

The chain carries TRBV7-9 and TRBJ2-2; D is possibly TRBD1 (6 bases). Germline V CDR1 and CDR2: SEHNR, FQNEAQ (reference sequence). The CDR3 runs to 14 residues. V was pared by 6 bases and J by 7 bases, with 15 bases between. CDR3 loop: CASSSAGADGELFF. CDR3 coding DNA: TGTGCCAGCAGTTCTGCAGGGGCGGACGGGGAGCTGTTTTTT.

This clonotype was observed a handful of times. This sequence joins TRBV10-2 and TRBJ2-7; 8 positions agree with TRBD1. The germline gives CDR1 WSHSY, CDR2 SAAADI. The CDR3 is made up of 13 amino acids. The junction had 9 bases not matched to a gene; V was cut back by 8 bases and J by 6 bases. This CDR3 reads CASGQQGVREQYF. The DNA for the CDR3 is TGCGCCAGCGGGCAACAGGGGGTTCGCGAGCAGTACTTC.

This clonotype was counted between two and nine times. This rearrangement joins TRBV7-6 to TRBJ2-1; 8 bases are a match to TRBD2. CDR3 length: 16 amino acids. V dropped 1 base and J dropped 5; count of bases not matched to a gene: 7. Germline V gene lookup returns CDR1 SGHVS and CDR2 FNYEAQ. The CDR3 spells CASSLVVAGFHNEQFF. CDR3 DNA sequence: TGTGCCAGCAGCTTAGTAGTAGCGGGATTCCACAATGAGCAGTTCTTC.

CDR3 amino acids: CASGLTGGLEGQETQYF. CDR3 bases: TGTGCCAGCGGTCTGACAGGGGGCCTAGAGGGCCAAGAGACCCAGTACTTC. The genes are TRBV27 and TRBJ2-5, with 10 positions matching TRBD1. With 8 bases clipped from V and 1 base from J, the junction kept 13 bases outside the gene matches. This CDR3 comprises 17 residues. CDR1 and CDR2 (germline): MNHEY, SMNVEV (reference sequence).

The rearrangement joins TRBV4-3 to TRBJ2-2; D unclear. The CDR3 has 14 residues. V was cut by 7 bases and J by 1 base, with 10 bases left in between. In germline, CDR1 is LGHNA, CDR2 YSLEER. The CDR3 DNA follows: TGCGCCAGCAATGATGGGCTGAACACCGGGGAGCTGTTTTTT. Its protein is CASNDGLNTGELFF.

The CDR3 nucleotides are TGTGCCAGCAGCGTAGAGGAGCGGGGGGGCCCCGAGCAGTACTTC. It specifies CASSVEERGGPEQYF. The chain has TRBV9 and TRBJ2-7; 10 nucleotides match TRBD2. V was pared by 0 bases and J by 6 bases, with 6 bases of the junction left unmatched. Germline V gene sequence: CDR1 SGDLS, CDR2 YYNGEE. The CDR3 covers 15 residues.

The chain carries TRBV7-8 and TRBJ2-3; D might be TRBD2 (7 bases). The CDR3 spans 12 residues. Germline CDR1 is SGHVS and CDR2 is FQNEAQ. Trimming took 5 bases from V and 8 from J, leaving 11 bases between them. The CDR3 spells CASSTRGGTQYF. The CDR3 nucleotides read TGTGCCAGCAGCACAAGGGGGGGTACGCAGTATTTT.

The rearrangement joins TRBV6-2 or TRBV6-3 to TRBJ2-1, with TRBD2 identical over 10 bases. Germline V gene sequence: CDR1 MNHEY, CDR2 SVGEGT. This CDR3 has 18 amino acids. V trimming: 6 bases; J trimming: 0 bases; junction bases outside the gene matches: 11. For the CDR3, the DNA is TGTGCCAGCAGCCCCGGAGTAGCGGGAGGATACTCCTACAATGAGCAGTTCTTC. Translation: CASSPGVAGGYSYNEQFF.

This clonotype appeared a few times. CDR3 nucleotide sequence: TGTGCCAGCAGCCAAGAGCAGGTCCTCAGCTCCTACGAGCAGTACTTC. Translated: CASSQEQVLSSYEQYF. This sequence joins TRBV14 and TRBJ2-7; D unclear. The CDR3 has 16 residues. V lost 0 bases, J lost 0 bases, and 12 bases lay in between. Germline assignment: CDR1 SGHDN and CDR2 FVKESK.

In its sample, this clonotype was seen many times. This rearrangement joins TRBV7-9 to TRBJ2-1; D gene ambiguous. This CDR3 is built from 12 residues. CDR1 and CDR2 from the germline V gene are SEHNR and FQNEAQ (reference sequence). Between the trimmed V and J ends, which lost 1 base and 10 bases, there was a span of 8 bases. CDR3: CASSLGPPEQFF. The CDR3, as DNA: TGTGCCAGCAGCTTAGGTCCCCCGGAGCAGTTCTTC.

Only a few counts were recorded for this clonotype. The CDR3 protein is CASSSDRRGDNEQFF. CDR3 DNA sequence: TGCGCCAGCAGTTCTGACCGGCGGGGCGACAATGAGCAGTTCTTC. V is TRBV5-1 and J is TRBJ2-1, with D tentatively TRBD2 (6 bases). Trimming took 5 bases from V and 5 from J, leaving 17 bases between them. The CDR3 runs 15 residues. Germline loops: CDR1 SGHRS, CDR2 YFSETQ. Looking up the rest from reference TRBV5-1 and TRBJ2-1 gives the full variable domain: KAGVTQTPRYLIKTRGQQVTLSCSPISGHRSVSWYQQTPGQGLQFLFEYFSETQRNKGNFPGRFSGRQFSNSRSEMNVSTLELGDSALYLCASSSDRRGDNEQFFGPGTRLTVL.

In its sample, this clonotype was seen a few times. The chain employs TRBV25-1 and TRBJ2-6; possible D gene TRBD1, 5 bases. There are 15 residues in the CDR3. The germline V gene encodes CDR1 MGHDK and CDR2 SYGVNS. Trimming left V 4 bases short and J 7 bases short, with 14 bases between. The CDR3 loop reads CASSGQGVRANVLTF. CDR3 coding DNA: TGTGCCAGCAGTGGCCAAGGGGTGAGAGCCAACGTCCTGACTTTC.

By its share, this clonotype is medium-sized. The CDR3 reads CASSLLGLGRNEQFF. The CDR3 DNA is TGTGCCAGCAGTCTACTCGGACTGGGCCGAAATGAGCAGTTCTTC. The rearrangement joins TRBV27 to TRBJ2-1; D possibly corresponds to TRBD2 (5 bases). CDR3 length: 15 residues. The ends were cut back, 5 bases at V and 7 bases at J, with 18 bases in the middle. Germline V gives CDR1 MNHEY, CDR2 SMNVEV (reference sequence).

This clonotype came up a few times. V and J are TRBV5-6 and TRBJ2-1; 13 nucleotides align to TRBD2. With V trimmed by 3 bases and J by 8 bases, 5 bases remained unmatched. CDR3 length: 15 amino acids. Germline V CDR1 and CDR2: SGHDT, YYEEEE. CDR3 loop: CASSSGLAGVDEQFF. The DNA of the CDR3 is TGTGCCAGCAGCTCCGGACTAGCGGGAGTTGATGAGCAGTTCTTC.

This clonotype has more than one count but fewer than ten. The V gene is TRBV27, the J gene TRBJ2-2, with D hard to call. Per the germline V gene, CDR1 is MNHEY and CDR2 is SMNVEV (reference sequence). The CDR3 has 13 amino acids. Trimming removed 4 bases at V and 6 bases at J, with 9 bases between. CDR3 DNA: TGTGCCAGCAGTTCCCCGGCAGCCGGGGAGCTGTTTTTT. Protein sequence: CASSSPAAGELFF.

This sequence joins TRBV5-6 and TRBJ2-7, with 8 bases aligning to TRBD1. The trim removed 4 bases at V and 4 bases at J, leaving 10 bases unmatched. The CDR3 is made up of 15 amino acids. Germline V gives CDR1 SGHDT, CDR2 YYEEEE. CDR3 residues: CASSHGTGTKYEQYF. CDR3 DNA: TGTGCCAGCAGCCACGGGACAGGTACGAAATACGAGCAGTACTTC.

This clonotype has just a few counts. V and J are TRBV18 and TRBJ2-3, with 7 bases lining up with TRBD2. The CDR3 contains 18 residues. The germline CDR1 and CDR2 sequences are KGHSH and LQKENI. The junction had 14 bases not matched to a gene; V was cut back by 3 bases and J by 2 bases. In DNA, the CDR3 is TGTGCCAGCTCACCTAGTATGTTCGGGGCGGGAGCCACAGATACGCAGTATTTT. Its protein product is CASSPSMFGAGATDTQYF.

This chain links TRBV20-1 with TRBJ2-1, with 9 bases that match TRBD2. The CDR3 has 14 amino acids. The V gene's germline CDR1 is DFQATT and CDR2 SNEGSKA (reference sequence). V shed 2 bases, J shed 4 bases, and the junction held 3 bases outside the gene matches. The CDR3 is CSARLTSGYNEQFF. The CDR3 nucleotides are TGCAGTGCTAGACTGACTAGCGGATACAATGAGCAGTTCTTC.

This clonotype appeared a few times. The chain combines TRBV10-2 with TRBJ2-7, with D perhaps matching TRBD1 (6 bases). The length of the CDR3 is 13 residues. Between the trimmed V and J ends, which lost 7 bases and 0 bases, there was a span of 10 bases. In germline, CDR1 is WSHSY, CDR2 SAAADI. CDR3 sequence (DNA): TGCGCCAGCACGTGGGACACCTCCTACGAGCAGTACTTC. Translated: CASTWDTSYEQYF.

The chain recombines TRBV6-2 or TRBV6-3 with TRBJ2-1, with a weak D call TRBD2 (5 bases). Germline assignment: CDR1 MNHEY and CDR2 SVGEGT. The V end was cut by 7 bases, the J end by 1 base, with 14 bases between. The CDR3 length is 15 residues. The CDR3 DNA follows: TGTGCCAGCATTTTGACTGAGCGGTCCTACAATGAGCAGTTCTTC. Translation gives CASILTERSYNEQFF.

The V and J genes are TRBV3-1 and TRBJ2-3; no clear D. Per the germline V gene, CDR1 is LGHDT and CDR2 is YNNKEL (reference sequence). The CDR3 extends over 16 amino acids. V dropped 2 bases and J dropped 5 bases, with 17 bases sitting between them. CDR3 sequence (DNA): TGTGCCAGCAGCCAAAGAAAACTCAAGGGTGTAGATACGCAGTATTTT. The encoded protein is CASSQRKLKGVDTQYF.

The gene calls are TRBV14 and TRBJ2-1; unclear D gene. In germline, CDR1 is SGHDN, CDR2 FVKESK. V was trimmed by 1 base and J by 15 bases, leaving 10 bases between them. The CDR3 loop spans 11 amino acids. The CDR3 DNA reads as TGTGCCAGCAGCCAAGGAACCAGGTCGTTCTTC. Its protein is CASSQGTRSFF.

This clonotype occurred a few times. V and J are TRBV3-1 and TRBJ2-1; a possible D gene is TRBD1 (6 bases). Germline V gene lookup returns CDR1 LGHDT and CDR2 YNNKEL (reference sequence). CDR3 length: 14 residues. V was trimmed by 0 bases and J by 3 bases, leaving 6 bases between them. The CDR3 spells CASSQEGGYNEQFF. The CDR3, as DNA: TGTGCCAGCAGCCAAGAAGGGGGCTACAATGAGCAGTTCTTC.

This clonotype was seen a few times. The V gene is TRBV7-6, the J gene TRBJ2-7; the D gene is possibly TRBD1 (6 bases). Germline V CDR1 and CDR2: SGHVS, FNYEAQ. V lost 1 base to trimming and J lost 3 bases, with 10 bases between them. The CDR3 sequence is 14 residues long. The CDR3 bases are TGTGCCAGCAGCTTAGACGGACAGAGCTACGAGCAGTACTTC. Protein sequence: CASSLDGQSYEQYF.

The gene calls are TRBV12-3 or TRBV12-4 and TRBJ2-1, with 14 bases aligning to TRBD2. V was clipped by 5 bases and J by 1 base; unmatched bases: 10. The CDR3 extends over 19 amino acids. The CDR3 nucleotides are TGTGCCAGCAGTCCCACAGGACTAGCGGGGGGCCCATCCTACAATGAGCAGTTCTTC. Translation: CASSPTGLAGGPSYNEQFF.

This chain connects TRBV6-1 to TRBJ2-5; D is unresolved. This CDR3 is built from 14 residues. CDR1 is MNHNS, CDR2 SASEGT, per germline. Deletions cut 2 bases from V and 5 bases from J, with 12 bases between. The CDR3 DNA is TGTGCCAGCAGTGAATGGTCCCGTCGGGAGACCCAGTACTTC. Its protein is CASSEWSRRETQYF.